Sequencing of this TCR beta chain was carried out in a study of T cell repertoires in cytomegalovirus infection. Looking at the study overall: The study used recently identified HLA-C-restricted and well-studied HLA-B-restricted CMV epitopes. Matching HLA type, along with CMV infection, was indicated by public TCR beta signatures. Study findings and constraints: Across the ex vivo response, the dominant clonotypes were HLA-C-restricted CMV-specific TCR beta clonotypes. Summed frequency of public TCR beta families distinguished CMV carriers with the relevant HLA.

About this clonotype itself: Its target is unknown.

A single record per CDR3 protein comes from TCRdb applying MiXCR to the reads. The table includes around 900,000 distinct CDR3 sequences, roughly 31% detected once. J was trimmed by 6 bases and V by 8 bases; bases with no gene match: 7. Germline CDR1 is MNHEY and CDR2 is SVGEGT. This CDR3 comprises 13 residues. The V call is TRBV6-2 or TRBV6-3, the J call TRBJ1-5; TRBD1 matches at 7 bases. The sequence came from a human donor in good health (CMV status not recorded). Some clones in this sample may be carry-over from other donors' samples. The sample here was cultured CD8+ T cells from PBMCs, taken from culture after CMV antigen stimulation. The CDR3 is CASHQGGVQPQHF. CDR3 nucleotide sequence: TGTGCCAGCCATCAGGGGGGGGTTCAGCCCCAGCATTTT.